The 23 T cell receptor beta chains below all came from one sample that was sequenced in a study of Ad26.COV2.S vaccination and SARS-CoV-2 variants. Documented treatment: roughly 18 received Ad26.COV2.S at low or high dose, single or two shots; about 5 received placebo; per-sample allocation not given. Samples were taken on day 63 after the first vaccine or placebo injection. TCRdb's table, derived via immunoSEQ multiplex PCR, lists solely in-frame clones and lacks some. The data hold about 350,000 clones, with about 89% observed a single time. The source was peripheral blood, collected in a trial of Ad26.COV2.S vaccine versus placebo. Source of these receptors: a person aged 18-60 years who received the Ad26.COV2.S COVID-19 vaccine or a placebo.

The rearrangement joins TRBV20-1 to TRBJ1-1, with D hard to call. The germline V gene has CDR1 DFQATT and CDR2 SNEGSKA (reference sequence). This CDR3 spans 12 amino acids. V shed 3 bases and J shed 0 bases, with 5 bases lying between them. The CDR3 DNA reads as TGCAGTGCTAGTGGAATGAACACTGAAGCTTTCTTT. This codes for CSASGMNTEAFF.

The CDR3 spells CASSPRGLVHEQFF. In DNA, the CDR3 is TGTGCCAGCAGCCCCCGGGGACTAGTCCATGAGCAGTTCTTC. The chain links TRBV9 to TRBJ2-1, with 8 bases identical to TRBD2. Germline V gene lookup returns CDR1 SGDLS and CDR2 YYNGEE. V gave up 4 bases and J gave up 8 bases; unmatched junction bases: 8. The CDR3 runs to 14 residues.

This chain connects TRBV19 to TRBJ2-7, with D perhaps TRBD2 (5 bases). Germline loops: CDR1 LNHDA, CDR2 SQIVND (reference sequence). Trimming shortened V by 5 bases and J by 4 bases, and 18 bases separated the two germline ends. CDR3 length: 15 amino acids. CDR3 bases: TGTGCCAGTAGTCCTACCGGGAAGATTCTTTACGAGCAGTACTTC. Translation gives CASSPTGKILYEQYF.

The CDR3 sequence: CASSLVSGRGSTEAFF. CDR3 nucleotide sequence: TGTGCCAGCAGTTTAGTCTCGGGGAGGGGGAGCACTGAAGCTTTCTTT. The rearrangement links TRBV28 to TRBJ1-1, with a possible D match to TRBD1 (6 bases). The CDR3 has 16 amino acids. CDR1 is MDHEN, CDR2 SYDVKM, per germline. Between the trimmed V and J ends, which lost 2 bases and 4 bases, there was a span of 17 bases.

V usage is TRBV18 and J usage is TRBJ1-6; 8 nucleotides match TRBD1. The CDR3 loop spans 14 amino acids. V shed 2 bases, J shed 10 bases, and the junction held 4 bases outside the gene matches. Germline values: CDR1 KGHSH, CDR2 LQKENI. The CDR3 coding sequence is TGTGCCAGCTCACCAATCGGACAGGGCTCACCCCTCCACTTT. As protein: CASSPIGQGSPLHF.

This rearrangement joins TRBV5-6 to TRBJ2-1, with 11 positions matching TRBD2. The J segment lost 6 bases and the V segment lost 0 bases, leaving 11 bases of the junction unmatched. Germline V gene lookup returns CDR1 SGHDT and CDR2 YYEEEE. This CDR3 contains 18 residues. The CDR3 DNA follows: TGTGCCAGCAGCTTGGCCCTCTTGAGACTAGCGGGATTCAATGAGCAGTTCTTC. This sequence encodes CASSLALLRLAGFNEQFF.

The chain is built from TRBV7-9 and TRBJ1-2; 11 positions match TRBD1. CDR3 length equals 17 residues. Looked up from germline, CDR1 is SEHNR and CDR2 is FQNEAQ (reference sequence). V lost 4 bases to trimming and J lost 2 bases; unmatched junction nucleotides: 9. CDR3 amino acids: CASSSQPGQGANYGYTF. The CDR3 coding sequence is TGTGCCAGCAGCTCCCAACCCGGACAGGGGGCGAACTATGGCTACACCTTC.

The V call is TRBV7-3, the J call TRBJ1-1; D call uncertain. This CDR3 contains 13 residues. With 0 bases removed from V and 1 base from J, the gap between germline ends came to 3 bases. Germline CDR1 reads SGHTA; CDR2 reads FQGTGA. The CDR3 DNA reads TGTGCCAGCAGCTTAACGGCGAACACTGAAGCTTTCTTT. Translation gives CASSLTANTEAFF.

The V call is TRBV19, the J call TRBJ1-5; tentatively, D is TRBD1 (6 bases). The V gene's germline CDR1 is LNHDA and CDR2 SQIVND (reference sequence). V lost 2 bases to trimming and J lost 1 base, with 15 bases between them. This CDR3 contains 17 residues. DNA of the CDR3: TGTGCCAGTAGTATAATTTCCAGGGGATACAGCAATCAGCCCCAGCATTTT. Protein product: CASSIISRGYSNQPQHF.

This chain uses TRBV19 with TRBJ2-1; weak D call: TRBD1 (6 bases). V dropped 7 bases and J dropped 9 bases, with 16 bases sitting between them. There are 13 residues in the CDR3. Germline V gives CDR1 LNHDA, CDR2 SQIVND (reference sequence). This chain's CDR3 is CASTLQGRGEQFF. The DNA of the CDR3 is TGTGCCAGTACGTTACAGGGACGGGGTGAGCAGTTCTTC.

V is TRBV2 and J is TRBJ2-1; weak D call: TRBD1 (6 bases). Germline V gives CDR1 SNHLY, CDR2 FYNNEI. Deletions cut 6 bases from V and 8 bases from J, with 11 bases between. This CDR3 spans 12 amino acids. The CDR3 sequence: CASRPGQDEQFF. The CDR3 DNA sequence: TGTGCCAGCAGACCGGGACAAGATGAGCAGTTCTTC. Full variable domain (rest looked up from reference TRBV2 and TRBJ2-1): EPEVTQTPSHQVTQMGQEVILRCVPISNHLYFYWYRQILGQKVEFLVSFYNNEISEKSEIFDDQFSVERPDGSNFTLKIRSTKLEDSAMYFCASRPGQDEQFFGPGTRLTVL.

The J gene is TRBJ2-7, the V gene TRBV7-9; perhaps TRBD1 as D (5 bases). The CDR3 has 17 residues. Germline loops: CDR1 SEHNR, CDR2 FQNEAQ (reference sequence). Trimming removed 1 base from V and 1 base from J, with 17 bases in between. The CDR3 coding sequence is TGTGCCAGCAGCTTAGGGGAACGCCAGGGCCCTTCCTACGAGCAGTACTTC. This gives the protein CASSLGERQGPSYEQYF.

The chain combines TRBV5-6 with TRBJ1-2; 8 bases are shared with TRBD1. Germline lookup yields CDR1 SGHDT and CDR2 YYEEEE. Trimming cost V 0 bases and J 8 bases; bases outside gene matches: 9. This CDR3 spans 15 amino acids. The CDR3 nucleotides are TGTGCCAGCAGCTTGGTGCGACAGGGGATGAGGGGCTACACCTTC. This sequence encodes CASSLVRQGMRGYTF. Full variable domain (rest looked up from reference TRBV5-6 and TRBJ1-2): DAGVTQSPTHLIKTRGQQVTLRCSPKSGHDTVSWYQQALGQGPQFIFQYYEEEERQRGNFPDRFSGHQFPNYSSELNVNALLLGDSALYLCASSLVRQGMRGYTFGSGTRLTVV.

The gene calls are TRBV7-8 and TRBJ1-2; a possible D gene is TRBD1 (6 bases). The CDR3 sequence is 15 residues long. Between the trimmed V and J ends, which lost 3 bases and 2 bases, there was a span of 13 bases. CDR1 SGHVS and CDR2 FQNEAQ come from the germline V gene. The CDR3 loop reads CASSFSRQANYGYTF. The CDR3 DNA sequence: TGTGCCAGCAGCTTTAGCCGACAGGCCAACTATGGCTACACCTTC.

Here the CDR3 DNA reads TGTGCCAGCAGATCCTCTGGGGCCAACGTCCTGACTTTC. This sequence encodes CASRSSGANVLTF. The chain joins TRBV9 to TRBJ2-6; D is ambiguous. This CDR3 has 13 residues. Per the germline V gene, CDR1 is SGDLS and CDR2 is YYNGEE. Trimming cost V 5 bases and J 0 bases, with 3 bases left between them.

The rearrangement uses TRBV5-1 and TRBJ2-7, with TRBD1 identical over 8 bases. Germline CDR1 and CDR2: SGHRS and YFSETQ. The V and J ends lost 1 base and 6 bases, in that order; junction bases with no gene match: 9. The CDR3 consists of 15 residues. This chain's CDR3 is CASSLSGTGLGEQYF. The CDR3 DNA follows: TGCGCCAGCAGCTTGAGTGGGACAGGTCTGGGCGAGCAGTACTTC.

The gene calls are TRBV5-4 and TRBJ2-5; unclear D gene. CDR3 length: 15 residues. Germline assignment: CDR1 SGHNT and CDR2 YYREEE (reference sequence). V gave up 0 bases and J gave up 5 bases, with 14 bases separating them. The CDR3 loop is CASSLGVDREETQYF. DNA for the CDR3: TGTGCCAGCAGCTTGGGGGTGGACCGCGAGGAGACCCAGTACTTC.

The chain combines TRBV28 with TRBJ2-4; D not resolved. V lost 3 bases to trimming and J lost 0 bases, with 12 bases between them. CDR1 and CDR2 from the germline V gene are MDHEN and SYDVKM. This CDR3 is built from 16 residues. The CDR3 coding sequence is TGTGCCAGCAGTTTCCCGCGGTATGGAGCCAAAAACATTCAGTACTTC. Its protein product is CASSFPRYGAKNIQYF.

The chain carries TRBV29-1 and TRBJ2-2, with D possibly matching TRBD1 (5 bases). This CDR3 comprises 12 residues. Germline assignment: CDR1 SQVTM and CDR2 ANQGSEA. The V end lost 7 bases, the J end lost 1 base, and 7 bases lay between the germline ends. Here the CDR3 reads CSAGQNTGELFF. CDR3 nucleotide sequence: TGCAGCGCCGGACAGAACACCGGGGAGCTGTTTTTT.

This chain uses TRBV3-1 (or the pseudogene TRBV3-2) with TRBJ1-6, with D possibly being TRBD1 (5 bases). Trimming took off 0 bases at V and 5 bases at J, with 32 bases between the two ends. CDR1 is LGHDT, CDR2 YNNKEL, per germline (reference sequence). This CDR3 region has 23 residues. CDR3 bases: TGTGCCAGCAGCCAAGATCGTATAGGGAGACAGACTTCTAAATCTCTGAATAATTCACCCCTCCACTTT. Protein sequence: CASSQDRIGRQTSKSLNNSPLHF.

This chain connects TRBV28 to TRBJ2-2; D may be TRBD1 (5 bases). The CDR3 contains 14 residues. The V gene lost 6 bases and the J gene lost 1 base, with 9 bases spanning the gap. Germline V gene lookup returns CDR1 MDHEN and CDR2 SYDVKM. The CDR3 coding sequence is TGTGCCAGCAGGGCAGGGCTGAACACCGGGGAGCTGTTTTTT. It codes for CASRAGLNTGELFF.

This rearrangement joins TRBV9 to TRBJ2-2; D possibly matches TRBD1 or TRBD2 (6 bases each). CDR1 is SGDLS, CDR2 YYNGEE, per germline. V dropped 2 bases and J dropped 7 bases, with 12 bases sitting between them. The CDR3 totals 14 residues. In DNA, the CDR3 is TGTGCCAGCAGCGTGGGGGGCAGCAGCGGGGAGCTGTTTTTT. Encoded protein: CASSVGGSSGELFF.

The rearrangement uses TRBV7-6 and TRBJ2-5; maybe TRBD1 (6 bases). The CDR3 extends over 12 amino acids. Germline values: CDR1 SGHVS, CDR2 FNYEAQ. Trimming cost V 9 bases and J 5 bases, with 13 bases left between them. The CDR3 loop reads CASTTGMETQYF. The CDR3 coding sequence is TGTGCCAGTACCACAGGGATGGAGACCCAGTACTTC.